Sequencing of this T cell receptor beta chain was carried out in a study of blood T cell repertoires in COVID-19. Study details: Samples taken during acute and convalescent COVID-19 were collected in the United States, Italy and Spain.

About this clone: At one end the junction does not follow the germline gene, possibly because of a read error. Other nucleotide sequences from this sample produce the same CDR3.

Participants spanned ages roughly 18 to 95 years and resided in roughly 22 US areas. Clinical history reported by participants formed the basis on which cohorts were assigned. Per the original data handling: Reference gene primer amplification in the assay estimated nucleated cell counts. Libraries were prepared by immunoSEQ multiplex PCR; TCRdb keeps only in-frame clonotypes and omits some of them. D and trimming were read from the DNA, whereas the V and J calls and clone size are those reported in that table. The repertoire holds hundreds of thousands of clones, with 87% as singletons. There are 19 residues in the CDR3. Germline values: CDR1 LGHDT, CDR2 YNNKEL (reference sequence).

J is TRBJ1-6 and V is TRBV3-1 (or the pseudogene TRBV3-2); D uncertain. The TCR sequence derives from a woman aged 45-60 years who had recovered from COVID-19. The sequencing sample was made of PBMCs or T cells enriched from blood (not recorded which). The CDR3, as DNA: TGTGCCAGCAGTCAAGTGGTTGGGCAGACGAGCTCCTATAATTCACCCCTCCACTTT. Translating it yields CASSQVVGQTSSYNSPLHF.